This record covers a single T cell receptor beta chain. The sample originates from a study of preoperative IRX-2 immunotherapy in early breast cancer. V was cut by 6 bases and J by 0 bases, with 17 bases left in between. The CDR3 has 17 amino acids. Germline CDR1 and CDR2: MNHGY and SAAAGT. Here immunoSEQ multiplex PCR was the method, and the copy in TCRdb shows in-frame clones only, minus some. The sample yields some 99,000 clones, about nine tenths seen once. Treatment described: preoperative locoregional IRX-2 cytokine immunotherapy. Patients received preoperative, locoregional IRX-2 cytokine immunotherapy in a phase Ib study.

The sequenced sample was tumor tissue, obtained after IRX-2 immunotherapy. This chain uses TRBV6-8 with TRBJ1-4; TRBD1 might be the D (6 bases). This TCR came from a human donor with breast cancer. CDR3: CASRPQGMGATNEKLFF. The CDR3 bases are TGTGCCAGCAGGCCTCAGGGGATGGGTGCAACTAATGAAAAACTGTTTTTT.